These 27 T cell receptor beta chains were sequenced from one sample in a study of CD8 T cells in Susac syndrome. When the RNA was reverse transcribed, random hexamers were used with an input of roughly 0.45 to 1 ug. One entry per CDR3 protein results from TCRdb running MiXCR on the immunoSEQ multiplex PCR reads. The sample yields about 190,000 distinct CDR3 sequences, more than 90% seen once. The source material was CD4+ T cells from PBMCs. The receptors shown here come from a human donor with Susac syndrome.

This chain links TRBV28 with TRBJ2-1; weak D call: TRBD2 (7 bases). CDR1 MDHEN and CDR2 SYDVKM come from the germline V gene. V was cut by 3 bases and J by 6 bases, with 18 bases left in between. The CDR3 totals 16 residues. DNA for the CDR3: TGTGCCAGCAGTTTGCGGGGGAACAGGGAAGGCAATGAGCAGTTCTTC. It yields the protein CASSLRGNREGNEQFF.

This chain links TRBV30 with TRBJ2-4; tentatively, D is TRBD1 (7 bases). The germline gives CDR1 GTSNPN, CDR2 SVGIG (reference sequence). V dropped 3 bases and J dropped 2 bases, with 17 bases sitting between them. The CDR3 totals 16 residues. The CDR3 is CAWRLGQGGTKNIQYF. The CDR3 region has the DNA TGTGCCTGGAGGCTGGGCCAGGGGGGCACCAAAAACATTCAGTACTTC.

V usage is TRBV18 and J usage is TRBJ2-3; 8 nucleotides line up with TRBD1. This CDR3 contains 17 residues. CDR1 is KGHSH and CDR2 is LQKENI in the germline V gene. Trimming took 1 base from V and 3 from J; bases not matched to a gene: 9. The CDR3 nucleotides read TGTGCCAGCTCACCACGCCCAGGGGGCGCAGGGACAGATACGCAGTATTTT. This sequence encodes CASSPRPGGAGTDTQYF.

This rearrangement joins TRBV29-1 to TRBJ1-1, with unresolved D. With 5 bases removed from V and 4 bases from J, the gap between germline ends came to 11 bases. CDR3 length: 12 residues. The germline CDR1 and CDR2 sequences are SQVTM and ANQGSEA. The CDR3 here is CSVTVAGTEAFF. CDR3 in DNA: TGCAGCGTTACAGTGGCGGGCACTGAAGCTTTCTTT.

This chain connects TRBV5-4 to TRBJ2-3; 11 nucleotides agree with TRBD2. The CDR3 covers 16 residues. Trimming at V came to 2 bases and at J to 1 base, leaving 3 bases not matched to a gene. Germline V CDR1 and CDR2: SGHNT, YYREEE (reference sequence). CDR3 in DNA: TGTGCCAGCAGCTTACAACTAGCGGGGGGCACAGATACGCAGTATTTT. Translation gives CASSLQLAGGTDTQYF.

CDR3 sequence: CASSKRGGAGANVLTF. CDR3 sequence (DNA): TGTGCCAGCAGCAAGCGGGGGGGGGCTGGGGCCAACGTCCTGACTTTC. The chain links TRBV2 to TRBJ2-6, with 10 positions matching TRBD2. CDR3 length: 16 residues. V gave up 6 bases and J gave up 2 bases; unmatched junction bases: 4. From germline, CDR1 is SNHLY and CDR2 FYNNEI.

The chain joins TRBV7-7 to TRBJ1-4; no firm D call. From germline, CDR1 is SSHAT and CDR2 FNYEAQ (reference sequence). V lost 1 base and J lost 7, with 22 bases in between. This CDR3 comprises 18 residues. The CDR3 DNA reads TGTGCCAGCAGCTTAGAAGACAAGGCCCCGGGGAAGGCTGAAAAACTGTTTTTT. It specifies CASSLEDKAPGKAEKLFF.

The V gene is TRBV13, the J gene TRBJ2-5; no reliable D call. There are 11 residues in the CDR3. CDR1 is PRHDT, CDR2 FYEKMQ, per germline (reference sequence). Trimming stripped 5 bases from V and 4 bases from J, with 5 bases between. CDR3 coding DNA: TGTGCCAGCAGCCAGTCAGAGACCCAGTACTTC. It encodes CASSQSETQYF.

In this sample, this clonotype turned up a few times. The chain uses TRBV7-9 and TRBJ2-7, with 7 nucleotides matching TRBD1. The V gene's germline CDR1 is SEHNR and CDR2 FQNEAQ (reference sequence). V dropped 3 bases and J dropped 1; count of bases not matched to a gene: 6. The CDR3 is 15 amino acids. The CDR3 DNA is TGTGCCAGCAGCTTTGAGATACAGGGGTCCTACGAGCAGTACTTC. It specifies CASSFEIQGSYEQYF.

The V call is TRBV13, the J call TRBJ2-2; 8 bases are shared with TRBD2. Germline CDR1 reads PRHDT; CDR2 reads FYEKMQ (reference sequence). The V and J ends lost 0 bases and 6 bases, in that order; junction bases with no gene match: 6. The CDR3 loop spans 16 amino acids. The DNA for the CDR3 is TGTGCCAGCAGCTTAGGCCGGGGGGGCCTCTCCGGGGAGCTGTTTTTT. This encodes CASSLGRGGLSGELFF.

This clonotype was recorded only once. The V and J genes are TRBV4-3 and TRBJ2-7; D may be TRBD2 (5 bases). Germline V CDR1 and CDR2: LGHNA, YSLEER. The CDR3 covers 14 residues. V was shortened by 0 bases and J by 5 bases, with 11 bases between the two germline ends. The CDR3 bases are TGCGCCAGCAGCCAAGATCCGAGGGATAACGAGCAGTACTTC. This codes for CASSQDPRDNEQYF.

The J gene is TRBJ1-4, the V gene TRBV29-1; D gene ambiguous. This CDR3 contains 12 residues. V was pared by 7 bases and J by 5 bases, with 11 bases between. Germline V CDR1 and CDR2: SQVTM, ANQGSEA. The CDR3 DNA reads as TGCAGCGCGTCATGGGGAAATGAAAAACTGTTTTTT. It encodes CSASWGNEKLFF. Combining the CDR3 with reference TRBV29-1 and TRBJ1-4 gives the whole variable domain SAVISQKPSRDICQRGTSLTIQCQVDSQVTMMFWYRQQPGQSLTLIATANQGSEATYESGFVIDKFPISRPNLTFSTLTVSNMSPEDSSIYLCSASWGNEKLFFGSGTQLSVL.

The J gene is TRBJ1-2, the V gene TRBV28; D may be TRBD1 (5 bases). Trimming pared 10 bases from V and 2 bases from J, leaving 14 bases between. The CDR3 is 13 amino acids. From germline, CDR1 is MDHEN and CDR2 SYDVKM. CDR3 nucleotide sequence: TGTGCCACCCAAGTCGGGGACAACTATGGCTACACCTTC. Translated: CATQVGDNYGYTF.

CDR3 DNA: TGCAGTGCTAGGCGGGGGAGCTCCTACGAGCAGTACTTC. As protein: CSARRGSSYEQYF. V gene TRBV20-1 combines with J gene TRBJ2-7; 7 bases match TRBD2. With 3 bases clipped from V and 0 bases from J, the junction kept 2 bases outside the gene matches. This CDR3 contains 13 residues. Germline V CDR1 and CDR2: DFQATT, SNEGSKA (reference sequence).

The chain is built from TRBV7-2 and TRBJ1-2, with D uncertain. The germline V gene encodes CDR1 SGHTA and CDR2 FQGNSA. V was shortened by 3 bases and J by 0 bases, with 8 bases between the two germline ends. The CDR3 extends over 14 amino acids. CDR3 amino acids: CASSLEAANYGYTF. In DNA, the CDR3 is TGTGCCAGCAGCTTGGAAGCAGCTAACTATGGCTACACCTTC.

The chain carries TRBV7-9 and TRBJ2-7, with 8 bases matching TRBD2. CDR3 length: 17 residues. The ends lost 7 bases at V and 0 bases at J; junction bases unmatched: 14. Per germline, CDR1 SEHNR and CDR2 FQNEAQ (reference sequence). This chain's CDR3 is CASTLSDLAGPSYEQYF. The CDR3 bases are TGTGCCAGCACTCTTAGTGATCTAGCGGGTCCCTCCTACGAGCAGTACTTC.

The chain couples TRBV6-2 or TRBV6-3 to TRBJ2-7; TRBD1 aligns across 8 bases. The V gene end was trimmed by 6 bases and the J gene end by 6 bases; junction bases not matched to a gene: 16. The CDR3 covers 16 residues. Germline V gene data show CDR1 as MNHEY and CDR2 as SVGEGT. DNA of the CDR3: TGTGCCAGCAGGAACAACATACGGACAGGGATTCCCGAGCAGTACTTC. Translating gives CASRNNIRTGIPEQYF.

V usage is TRBV9 and J usage is TRBJ1-5; D remains unclear. This CDR3 contains 14 residues. V lost 0 bases, J lost 4 bases, and 8 bases lay in between. Per the germline V gene, CDR1 is SGDLS and CDR2 is YYNGEE. The CDR3 DNA is TGTGCCAGCAGCGTAGGCAATTATAATCAGCCCCAGCATTTT. Translated, it gives CASSVGNYNQPQHF.

The chain couples TRBV2 to TRBJ2-2; D is ambiguous. The V gene lost 5 bases and the J gene lost 3 bases, with 13 bases spanning the gap. The CDR3 is made up of 15 amino acids. CDR1 is SNHLY and CDR2 is FYNNEI in the germline V gene. The chain's CDR3 is CASSPIDRYTGELFF. DNA of the CDR3: TGTGCCAGCAGTCCCATTGACCGTTACACCGGGGAGCTGTTTTTT.

The genes are TRBV7-3 and TRBJ1-5, with D perhaps matching TRBD1 (5 bases). CDR3 length: 14 residues. Germline CDR1 SGHTA, CDR2 FQGTGA. V lost 5 bases and J lost 5, with 13 bases in between. CDR3 nucleotides: TGTGCCAGCAGCCTTACGGCGGGACATCAGCCCCAGCATTTT. Its translation is CASSLTAGHQPQHF.

J is TRBJ1-6 and V is TRBV9; no clear D. Between the trimmed V and J ends, which lost 7 bases and 8 bases, there was a span of 13 bases. Germline lookup yields CDR1 SGDLS and CDR2 YYNGEE. The CDR3 is made up of 13 amino acids. This CDR3 is CASGNEGDSPLHF. The DNA for the CDR3 is TGTGCCAGCGGAAATGAAGGCGATTCACCCCTCCACTTT. The full variable domain, completed using reference TRBV9 and TRBJ1-6, is DSGVTQTPKHLITATGQRVTLRCSPRSGDLSVYWYQQSLDQGLQFLIQYYNGEERAKGNILERFSAQQFPDLHSELNLSSLELGDSALYFCASGNEGDSPLHFGNGTRLTVT.

This clonotype was observed a handful of times. The chain joins TRBV11-2 to TRBJ1-6; D gene ambiguous. Trimming pared 2 bases from V and 5 bases from J, leaving 1 base between. The CDR3 contains 12 residues. CDR1 is SGHAT, CDR2 FQNNGV, per germline. The CDR3 nucleotides are TGTGCCAGCAGCTTAAATAATTCACCCCTCCACTTT. Translated: CASSLNNSPLHF.

This clonotype was counted once. The chain combines TRBV10-3 with TRBJ2-7; perhaps TRBD2 as D (5 bases). The germline V gene has CDR1 ENHRY and CDR2 SYGVKD. The CDR3 sequence is 13 residues long. Trimming pared 11 bases from V and 9 bases from J, leaving 23 bases between. The DNA of the CDR3 is TGTGCCCTCCGGACGGATCCCTACGCGGGGCAGTACTTC. This translates into CALRTDPYAGQYF.

This rearrangement joins TRBV28 to TRBJ2-3, with TRBD2 matching 7 bases. The V and J ends lost 4 bases and 3 bases, in that order; junction bases with no gene match: 7. The V gene's germline CDR1 is MDHEN and CDR2 SYDVKM. The CDR3 totals 15 residues. Written as DNA, the CDR3 is TGTGCCAGCAGTTACTTTGGGAGGGCGACAGATACGCAGTATTTT. It encodes CASSYFGRATDTQYF. Variable domain in full (rest from reference TRBV28 and TRBJ2-3): DVKVTQSSRYLVKRTGEKVFLECVQDMDHENMFWYRQDPGLGLRLIYFSYDVKMKEKGDIPEGYSVSREKKERFSLILESASTNQTSMYLCASSYFGRATDTQYFGPGTRLTVL.

This clonotype was seen just once. As DNA, the CDR3 is TGTGCCAGCACCCTTCAGGAGGGGGTTGCCTATGGCTACACCTTC. Translated, it gives CASTLQEGVAYGYTF. The chain is built from TRBV2 and TRBJ1-2; possible D gene TRBD1, 6 bases. This CDR3 has 15 amino acids. CDR1 and CDR2 (germline): SNHLY, FYNNEI. Trimming cost V 7 bases and J 4 bases, with 19 bases left between them.

The chain couples TRBV2 to TRBJ2-7, with 9 bases matching TRBD2. Germline V gene sequence: CDR1 SNHLY, CDR2 FYNNEI. Unmatched junction bases numbered 8, after V lost 2 bases and J lost 6 bases. The CDR3 loop spans 15 amino acids. In DNA form, the CDR3 reads TGTGCCAGCAGTGAACTGGCTAGCGGGGCCTCCGAGCAGTACTTC. It translates to CASSELASGASEQYF.

The chain carries TRBV5-1 and TRBJ1-4; D is unresolved. Trimming took off 4 bases at V and 5 bases at J, with 9 bases between the two ends. The CDR3 covers 13 residues. The germline CDR1 and CDR2 sequences are SGHRS and YFSETQ. The CDR3 DNA reads TGCGCCAGCAGCCGAGGACGGAATGAAAAACTGTTTTTT. Translated: CASSRGRNEKLFF.